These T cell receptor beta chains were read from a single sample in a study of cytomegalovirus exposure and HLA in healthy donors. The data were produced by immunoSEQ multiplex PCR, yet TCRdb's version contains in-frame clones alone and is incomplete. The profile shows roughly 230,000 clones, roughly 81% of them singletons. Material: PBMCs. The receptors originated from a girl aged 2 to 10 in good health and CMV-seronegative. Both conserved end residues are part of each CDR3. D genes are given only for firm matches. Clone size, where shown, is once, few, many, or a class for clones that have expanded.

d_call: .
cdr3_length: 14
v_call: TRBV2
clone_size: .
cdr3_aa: CASSEQIMNTEAFF

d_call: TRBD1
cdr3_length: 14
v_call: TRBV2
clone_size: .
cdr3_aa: CASSATGGSYEQYF

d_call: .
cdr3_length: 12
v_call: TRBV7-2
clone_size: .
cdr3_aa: CASSSDKYTQYF

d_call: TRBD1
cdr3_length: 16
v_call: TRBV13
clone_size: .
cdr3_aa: CASSSTGWVLNTEAFF

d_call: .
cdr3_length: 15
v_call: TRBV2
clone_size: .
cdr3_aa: CASAAEVTRNQLQHF

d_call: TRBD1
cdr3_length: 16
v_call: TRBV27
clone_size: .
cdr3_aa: CASRSGQGLPPSTQYF

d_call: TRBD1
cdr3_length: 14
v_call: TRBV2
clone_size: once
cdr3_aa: CASRNQGANEKLFF

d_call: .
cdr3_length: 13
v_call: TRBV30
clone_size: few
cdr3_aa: CAWSAGGGTEAFF

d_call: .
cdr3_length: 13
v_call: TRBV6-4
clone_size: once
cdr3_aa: CASSEGQNTEAFF

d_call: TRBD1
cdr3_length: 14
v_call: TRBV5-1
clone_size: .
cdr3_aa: CASSLEGQGYEQYF

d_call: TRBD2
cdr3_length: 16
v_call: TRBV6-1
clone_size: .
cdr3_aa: CASSDPGTSGSSEQFF

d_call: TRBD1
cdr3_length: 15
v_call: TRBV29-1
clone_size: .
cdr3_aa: CSVERAQGLGETQYF

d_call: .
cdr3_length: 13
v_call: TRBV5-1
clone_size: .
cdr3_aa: CASSAGPIYEQYF

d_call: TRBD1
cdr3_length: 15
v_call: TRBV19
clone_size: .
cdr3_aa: CASRSPGTARQEQYF

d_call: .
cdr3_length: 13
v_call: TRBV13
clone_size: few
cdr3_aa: CASIPKTRCGYTF

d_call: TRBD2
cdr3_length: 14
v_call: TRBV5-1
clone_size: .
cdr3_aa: CASSLSLAGETQYF

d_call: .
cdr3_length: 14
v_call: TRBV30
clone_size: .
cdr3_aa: CAWSVGSARDTQYF

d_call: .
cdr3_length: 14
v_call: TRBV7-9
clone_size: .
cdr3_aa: CASSLSGINQPQHF

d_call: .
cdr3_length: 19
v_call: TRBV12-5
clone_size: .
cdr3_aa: CASGLGNKLTGPAYNEQFF

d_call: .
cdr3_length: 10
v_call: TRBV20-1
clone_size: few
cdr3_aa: CSAGRGGYTF